The 6 T cell receptor beta chains reported below all come from one sample, sequenced in a study of blood T cell repertoires in COVID-19 (dated by TCRdb to between 2020 and 2021). The method behind the library was the immunoSEQ multiplex PCR assay. Drawn from immuneACCESS, this table holds only the in-frame rearrangements with V and J called that TCRdb kept. Clones are partly lost; checked studies trace under half to an unresolved V gene and leave the rest unexplained. The sample includes approximately 140,000 clones, with about four fifths observed a single time. Of the sample, roughly 8% falls within the top ten clones. The sequenced sample consisted of peripheral blood. The origin of the receptors is a human donor with acute or convalescent COVID-19. The donor label of this sample is uncertain.

The chain is built from TRBV7-3 and TRBJ1-2, with 8 bases that match TRBD1. Germline V gives CDR1 SGHTA, CDR2 FQGTGA. CDR3 length: 15 amino acids. Trimming cost V 4 bases and J 4 bases; bases outside gene matches: 8. The CDR3: CASSSGPGQGYGYTF. CDR3 DNA: TGTGCCAGCAGCTCGGGGCCCGGACAGGGCTATGGCTACACCTTC.

The V and J genes are TRBV30 and TRBJ1-2; no clear D gene. Germline V gene data show CDR1 as GTSNPN and CDR2 as SVGIG (reference sequence). The V end was cut by 0 bases, the J end by 2 bases, with 19 bases between. This CDR3 has 17 amino acids. The CDR3 nucleotides are TGTGCCTGGAGTGTTCCCCCCTTTCCCCTAAAAAACTATGGCTACACCTTC. It yields the protein CAWSVPPFPLKNYGYTF.

The chain combines TRBV9 with TRBJ2-2; 9 bases map to TRBD2. V was clipped by 4 bases and J by 0 bases; unmatched bases: 4. Germline V lookup: CDR1 SGDLS, CDR2 YYNGEE. The CDR3 extends over 16 amino acids. CDR3 sequence: CASSSLAGANTGELFF. CDR3 coding DNA: TGTGCCAGCAGCTCCTTAGCGGGGGCGAACACCGGGGAGCTGTTTTTT.

The chain couples TRBV6-5 to TRBJ2-7; weak D call: TRBD1 (6 bases). Germline V gene sequence: CDR1 MNHEY, CDR2 SVGAGI. V was clipped by 0 bases and J by 6 bases, with 9 bases between them. The CDR3 runs to 13 residues. For the CDR3, the DNA is TGTGCCAGCAGTTACTCCCAGGGGACCGAGCAGTACGTC. This translates into CASSYSQGTEQYV.

The chain recombines TRBV28 with TRBJ1-1; D ambiguous. The germline CDR1 and CDR2 sequences are MDHEN and SYDVKM. Trimming removed 6 bases at V and 4 bases at J, with 12 bases between. The CDR3 contains 13 residues. CDR3 in amino acids: CASRSRGGTEAFF. The CDR3 DNA is TGTGCCAGCAGATCCCGGGGTGGCACTGAAGCTTTCTTT. The whole variable domain, remainder taken from reference TRBV28 and TRBJ1-1, is DVKVTQSSRYLVKRTGEKVFLECVQDMDHENMFWYRQDPGLGLRLIYFSYDVKMKEKGDIPEGYSVSREKKERFSLILESASTNQTSMYLCASRSRGGTEAFFGQGTRLTVV.

The V gene is TRBV7-2, the J gene TRBJ2-2, with D perhaps TRBD2 (6 bases). Germline V gives CDR1 SGHTA, CDR2 FQGNSA. The CDR3 sequence is 14 residues long. The V and J ends lost 1 base and 4 bases respectively, with 7 bases between them. For the CDR3, the DNA is TGTGCCAGCAGCTTAGGCGGGGTCACCGGGGAGCTGTTTTTT. Its translation: CASSLGGVTGELFF. The full variable domain, in which reference TRBV7-2 and TRBJ2-2 provide the parts outside the CDR3, is GAGVSQSPSNKVTEKGKDVELRCDPISGHTALYWYRQSLGQGLEFLIYFQGNSAPDKSGLPSDRFSAERTGGSVSTLTIQRTQQEDSAVYLCASSLGGVTGELFFGEGSRLTVL.